This T cell receptor (beta chain) originates from a study of T cell responses to AZD1222 COVID-19 vaccine. Across the whole study: Pooled in the analysis were second doses at about 4 or about 12 weeks.

Findings and caveats of the study: Seropositivity was recorded at baseline in only 6 or 7 AZD1222 recipients.

Only in-frame clones appear in the TCRdb table, and some are missing; sequencing was by immunoSEQ multiplex PCR. The sample includes approximately 82,000 clones, 90% to 95% of them seen just once. This CDR3 has 14 amino acids. Trimming at V came to 3 bases and at J to 3 bases, leaving 4 bases not matched to a gene. Germline CDR1 LNHDA, CDR2 SQIVND (reference sequence). Worth noting for this clone: Its antigen is currently unknown.

Sequenced material: peripheral blood, taken on day 0 of AZD1222 vaccination. The chain has TRBV19 and TRBJ1-2; 7 bases match TRBD1. The sequence was collected from an adult in good health. The CDR3 DNA reads as TGTGCCAGTAGTATCAGACAGGGAGACTATGGCTACACCTTC. Protein sequence: CASSIRQGDYGYTF.